This TCR beta chain derives from a study of vaccination and CD4 T cells after COVID-19. Turning to the study itself: Stimuli were overlapping spike peptide pools of SARS-CoV-2 and three common cold coronaviruses (HCoV-NL63, HCoV-OC43, HCoV-229E). A CEFX pool, an HIV-1 Nef pool, or no peptide went to control cultures.

The Oncomine TCR Beta short-read assay sequenced DNA from cultured CD4+ T cells. TCRdb independently ran MiXCR on the PCR reads; one entry per CDR3 protein. There are 12,000 or so distinct CDR3 sequences in the sample; roughly half occur only once, and about a sixth lies in the top ten. Treatment of the sample: roughly ten-day PBMC culture with coronavirus spike peptide pools or control peptides (ViraFEST assay). There are a few counts of this clonotype. As yet, its antigen is unknown. The receptor's source is a human donor with COVID-19. The material sequenced was cultured CD4+ T cells from blood, taken after SARS-CoV-2 vaccination.

The DNA for the CDR3 is TGTGCCAGCAGTTTACTAGGTTATAGCAATCAGCCCCAGCATTTT. It yields the protein CASSLLGYSNQPQHF. The rearrangement joins TRBV27 to TRBJ1-5; no clear D gene. This CDR3 has 15 amino acids. Germline values: CDR1 MNHEY, CDR2 SMNVEV (reference sequence). Between the trimmed V and J ends, which lost 2 bases and 0 bases, there was a span of 8 bases.